This T cell receptor beta chain is drawn from a study of cytomegalovirus exposure and HLA in healthy donors. Overall study results and limits: Previously analyzed data showed that most TCR beta V segments were productive at a frequency of about 87% or about 30%. Among TCR beta chains, those listed as cytomegalovirus-associated numbered more than 150. Later analysis reportedly placed an Asian-associated ancestry cluster below the roughly 680-donor mean in N-insertions. As immune exposure information, only CMV serostatus was available.

About this clone itself: The target antigen is unknown.

The CDR3 sequence is 18 residues long. With 1 base clipped from V and 9 bases from J, the junction kept 16 bases outside the gene matches. Germline assignment: CDR1 SGHDT and CDR2 YYEEEE. PCR primers comprised 60 Vbeta and 13 Jbeta primers. Here immunoSEQ multiplex PCR was the method, and the copy in TCRdb shows in-frame clones only, minus some. Of some 120,000 clones detected, 77% appear once; the ten largest clones hold around 5.8%. This sequence originates from a man in his late teens or twenties in good health and CMV-seropositive. Material: PBMCs. This chain connects TRBV5-6 to TRBJ1-6; 7 bases map to TRBD1. CDR3 protein: CASSLRNRDRQGISPLHF. DNA of the CDR3: TGTGCCAGCAGCTTGCGAAACCGGGACAGACAAGGGATTTCACCCCTCCACTTT.